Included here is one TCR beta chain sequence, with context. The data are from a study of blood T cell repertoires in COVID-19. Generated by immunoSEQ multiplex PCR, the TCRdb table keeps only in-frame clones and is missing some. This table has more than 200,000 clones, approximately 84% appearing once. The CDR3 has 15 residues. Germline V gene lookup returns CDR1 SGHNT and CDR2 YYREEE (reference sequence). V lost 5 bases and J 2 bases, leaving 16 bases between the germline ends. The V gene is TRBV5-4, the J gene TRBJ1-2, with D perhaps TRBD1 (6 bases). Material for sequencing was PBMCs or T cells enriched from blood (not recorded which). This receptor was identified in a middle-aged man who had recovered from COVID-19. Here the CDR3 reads CASSLTRDTNYGYTF. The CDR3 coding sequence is TGTGCCAGCAGTTTAACCCGGGACACCAACTATGGCTACACCTTC.